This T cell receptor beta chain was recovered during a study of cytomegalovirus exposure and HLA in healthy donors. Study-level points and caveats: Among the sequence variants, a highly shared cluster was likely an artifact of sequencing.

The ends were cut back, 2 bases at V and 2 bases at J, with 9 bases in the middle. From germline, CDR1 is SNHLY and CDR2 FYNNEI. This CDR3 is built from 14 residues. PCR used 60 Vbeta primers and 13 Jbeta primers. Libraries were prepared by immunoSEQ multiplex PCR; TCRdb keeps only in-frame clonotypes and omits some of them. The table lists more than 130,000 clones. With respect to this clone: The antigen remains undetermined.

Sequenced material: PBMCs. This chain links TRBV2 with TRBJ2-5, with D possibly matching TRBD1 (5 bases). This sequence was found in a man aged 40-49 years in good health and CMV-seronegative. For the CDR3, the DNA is TGTGCCAGCAGTGAAACCCGGACACAAGAGACCCAGTACTTC. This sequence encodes CASSETRTQETQYF.